What follows are 17 T cell receptor beta chains derived from one specimen sequenced in a study of T-cell memory formation after mild COVID-19. One entry per CDR3 protein, called by TCRdb with MiXCR from the 5' RACE reads. This sample has 300,000 to 350,000 distinct CDR3 sequences, with about an eighth found just once. The specimen sequenced was PBMCs or a T cell subset sorted from them (not recorded which). The receptors originated from a man aged 18 to 30 who had mild COVID-19 (a few samples of this study predate the infection). Cell type and time point are not known.

This clonotype appeared many times. This sequence joins TRBV7-7 and TRBJ2-2, with D perhaps TRBD2 (5 bases). Trimming shortened V by 2 bases and J by 4 bases, and 14 bases separated the two germline ends. CDR3 length equals 16 residues. CDR1 is SSHAT and CDR2 is FNYEAQ in the germline V gene (reference sequence). The CDR3 loop is CASSLNEGGTTGELFF. CDR3 nucleotides: TGTGCCAGCAGCTTAAACGAGGGTGGAACCACCGGGGAGCTGTTTTTT. Filled out from reference TRBV7-7 and TRBJ2-2, the complete variable domain reads GAGVSQSPRYKVTKRGQDVTLRCDPISSHATLYWYQQALGQGPEFLTYFNYEAQPDKSGLPSDRFSAERPEGSISTLTIQRTEQRDSAMYRCASSLNEGGTTGELFFGEGSRLTVL.

The rearrangement links TRBV6-5 to TRBJ1-1; weak D call: TRBD1 (6 bases). Trimming shortened V by 2 bases and J by 5 bases, and 18 bases separated the two germline ends. This CDR3 is 16 amino acids long. Germline CDR1 MNHEY, CDR2 SVGAGI. CDR3: CASSYGFGAGVTEAFF. CDR3 coding DNA: TGTGCCAGCAGTTACGGGTTTGGGGCAGGGGTTACTGAAGCTTTCTTT.

This clonotype was detected a few times. V usage is TRBV13 and J usage is TRBJ1-2; D remains unclear. The CDR3 is made up of 13 amino acids. Between the trimmed V and J ends, which lost 4 bases and 5 bases, there was a span of 11 bases. CDR1 PRHDT and CDR2 FYEKMQ come from the germline V gene (reference sequence). The CDR3 reads CASSSAEFYGYTF. CDR3 coding DNA: TGTGCCAGCAGCTCTGCAGAATTTTATGGCTACACCTTC. Full variable domain (remainder filled in from reference TRBV13 and TRBJ1-2): AAGVIQSPRHLIKEKRETATLKCYPIPRHDTVYWYQQGPGQDPQFLISFYEKMQSDKGSIPDRFSAQQFSDYHSELNMSSLELGDSALYFCASSSAEFYGYTFGSGTRLTVV.

This clonotype has only a few counts. The V gene is TRBV4-1, the J gene TRBJ2-7; 9 bases match TRBD2. CDR1 MGHRA and CDR2 YSYEKL come from the germline V gene. J was trimmed by 5 bases and V by 4 bases; bases with no gene match: 6. The CDR3 covers 14 residues. The CDR3: CASSRTTSGHEQYF. The DNA of the CDR3 is TGCGCCAGCAGCCGAACGACTAGCGGCCACGAGCAGTACTTC.

This clonotype was seen more than once but under ten times. The chain recombines TRBV29-1 with TRBJ2-7; TRBD1 matches 9 bases. CDR3 length: 16 amino acids. The germline V gene encodes CDR1 SQVTM and CDR2 ANQGSEA. Losses at the gene ends were 7 bases for V and 4 bases for J; bases not matched to a gene: 17. The CDR3 here is CSGIGPGTGNPYEQYF. The CDR3 coding sequence is TGCAGCGGCATAGGGCCCGGGACAGGGAACCCTTACGAGCAGTACTTC.

This sequence joins TRBV12-3 or TRBV12-4 and TRBJ2-5; D not certain. The CDR3 contains 13 residues. Trimming shortened V by 4 bases and J by 5 bases, and 11 bases separated the two germline ends. This CDR3 is CASSSKRLETQYF. CDR3 coding DNA: TGTGCCAGCAGTTCTAAGCGTTTGGAGACCCAGTACTTC.

The rearrangement uses TRBV6-2 or TRBV6-3 and TRBJ2-1; D ambiguous. CDR1 is MNHEY and CDR2 is SVGEGT in the germline V gene. V was cut by 0 bases and J by 5 bases, with 11 bases left in between. The CDR3 sequence is 15 residues long. The CDR3 DNA sequence: TGTGCCAGCAGTTACTCGATCAACACCAACAATGAGCAGTTCTTC. This translates into CASSYSINTNNEQFF.

This clonotype was seen repeatedly, ten times or more. This chain joins TRBV5-1 and TRBJ1-4, with D unresolved. This CDR3 is 16 amino acids long. Per germline, CDR1 SGHRS and CDR2 YFSETQ. V gave up 4 bases and J gave up 0 bases, with 13 bases separating them. The CDR3 is CASSLGRSTTNEKLFF. The CDR3 DNA reads TGCGCCAGCAGCCTCGGGAGGAGCACAACTAATGAAAAACTGTTTTTT.

The V and J genes are TRBV4-3 and TRBJ2-3, with TRBD2 matching 12 bases. V trimming: 2 bases; J trimming: 4 bases; junction bases outside the gene matches: 4. The CDR3 contains 16 residues. CDR1 and CDR2 from the germline V gene are LGHNA and YSLEER. CDR3 in DNA: TGCGCCAGCAGCCAACTAGCGGGGGGGTGGGCAGATACGCAGTATTTT. It specifies CASSQLAGGWADTQYF.

CDR3 sequence reads: CASRLAGGRTDTQYF. The DNA of the CDR3 is TGTGCCAGCAGATTGGCTGGGGGGCGGACAGATACGCAGTATTTT. The rearrangement joins TRBV7-3 to TRBJ2-3; perhaps D is TRBD1 or TRBD2 (6 bases each). The germline V gene encodes CDR1 SGHTA and CDR2 FQGTGA. Trimming removed 6 bases from V and 3 bases from J, with 16 bases in between. There are 15 residues in the CDR3.

This clonotype has ten or more counts. The chain uses TRBV19 and TRBJ1-1; weak D call: TRBD1 (5 bases). Trimming took 8 bases from V and 1 from J, leaving 20 bases between them. The CDR3 runs to 16 residues. The V gene's germline CDR1 is LNHDA and CDR2 SQIVND (reference sequence). The CDR3, as DNA: TGTGCCAGTCTAAACTTTGCAGGGTTGGGGAACACTGAAGCTTTCTTT. This sequence encodes CASLNFAGLGNTEAFF.

This clonotype was seen at least ten times. The gene calls are TRBV7-3 and TRBJ2-1; D perhaps matches TRBD1 (6 bases). Per the germline V gene, CDR1 is SGHTA and CDR2 is FQGTGA. With 2 bases removed from V and 8 bases from J, the gap between germline ends came to 13 bases. The CDR3 is made up of 14 amino acids. The CDR3 region is CASSLGTLWDEQFF. The CDR3 nucleotides read TGTGCCAGCAGCTTAGGGACATTATGGGATGAGCAGTTCTTC. Drawing the rest from reference TRBV7-3 and TRBJ2-1, the complete variable domain is GAGVSQTPSNKVTEKGKYVELRCDPISGHTALYWYRQSLGQGPEFLIYFQGTGAADDSGLPNDRFFAVRPEGSVSTLKIQRTERGDSAVYLCASSLGTLWDEQFFGPGTRLTVL.

In this sample, this clonotype turned up many times. The rearrangement links TRBV5-1 to TRBJ1-6; D call uncertain. Germline CDR1 is SGHRS and CDR2 is YFSETQ. V lost 1 base, J lost 7 bases, and 12 bases lay in between. This CDR3 region has 15 residues. For the CDR3, the DNA is TGCGCCAGCAGCTTGTATATCGGGCTGAATTCACCCCTCCACTTT. Translation: CASSLYIGLNSPLHF.

This clonotype was observed a few times. The V and J genes are TRBV6-6 and TRBJ2-1; either TRBD1 or TRBD2 may fit D (5 bases each). The ends were cut back, 5 bases at V and 9 bases at J, with 17 bases in the middle. The length of the CDR3 is 14 residues. Germline assignment: CDR1 MNHNY and CDR2 SVGAGI (reference sequence). The CDR3 DNA sequence: TGTGCCAGCAGTCCACTAGGGGCCATGTCTGAGCAGTTCTTC. This codes for CASSPLGAMSEQFF.

In this sample, this clonotype turned up once. Being one base from a much bigger clone, this may be a read error. The J gene is TRBJ1-2, the V gene TRBV21-1; the table gives TRBD1 as D, unverified against the DNA. TRBV21-1 is a recognized pseudogene. The length of the CDR3 is 15 residues. CDR3 sequence: CASSRGDEVDCGYTF. CDR3 nucleotide sequence: TGTGCCAGCAGCAGAGGGGACGAAGTGGACTGTGGCTACACCTTC.

This clonotype came up many times. The chain combines TRBV6-2 or TRBV6-3 with TRBJ2-7; D is possibly TRBD1 (6 bases). V lost 8 bases and J lost 3, with 17 bases in between. This CDR3 comprises 14 residues. CDR1 is MNHEY, CDR2 SVGEGT, per germline. This chain's CDR3 is CASLTRDKYYEQYF. The CDR3 nucleotides are TGTGCCAGCCTAACTAGGGACAAATACTACGAGCAGTACTTC.

This clonotype was seen a few times. J is TRBJ2-7 and V is TRBV7-2; D unresolved. V lost 0 bases and J lost 2, with 5 bases in between. Germline CDR1 is SGHTA and CDR2 is FQGNSA. The CDR3 is made up of 13 amino acids. The CDR3, as DNA: TGTGCCAGCAGCTTAGCGGCGCCCTACGAGCAGTACGTC. Amino acids: CASSLAAPYEQYV.